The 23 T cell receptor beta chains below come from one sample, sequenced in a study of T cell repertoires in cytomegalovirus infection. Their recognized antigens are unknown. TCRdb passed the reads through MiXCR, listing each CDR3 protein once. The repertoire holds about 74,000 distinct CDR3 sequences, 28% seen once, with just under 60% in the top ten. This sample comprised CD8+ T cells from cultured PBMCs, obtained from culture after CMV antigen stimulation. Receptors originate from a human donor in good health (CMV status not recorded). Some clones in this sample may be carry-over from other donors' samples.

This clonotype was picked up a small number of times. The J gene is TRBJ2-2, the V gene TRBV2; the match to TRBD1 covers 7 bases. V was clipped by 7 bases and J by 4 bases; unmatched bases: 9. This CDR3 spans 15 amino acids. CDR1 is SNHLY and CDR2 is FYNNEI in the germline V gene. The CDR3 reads CASTPGTDFTGELFF. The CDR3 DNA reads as TGTGCCAGCACGCCCGGGACAGATTTCACCGGGGAGCTGTTTTTT. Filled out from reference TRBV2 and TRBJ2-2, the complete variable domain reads EPEVTQTPSHQVTQMGQEVILRCVPISNHLYFYWYRQILGQKVEFLVSFYNNEISEKSEIFDDQFSVERPDGSNFTLKIRSTKLEDSAMYFCASTPGTDFTGELFFGEGSRLTVL.

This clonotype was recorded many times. CDR3 region: CASSANRGPNEKLFF. In DNA form, the CDR3 reads TGTGCCAGCAGCGCCAACAGGGGGCCAAATGAAAAACTGTTTTTT. This chain links TRBV7-2 with TRBJ1-4, with 9 nucleotides matching TRBD1. Germline V gene sequence: CDR1 SGHTA, CDR2 FQGNSA. V dropped 5 bases and J dropped 5; count of bases not matched to a gene: 6. This CDR3 is built from 15 residues.

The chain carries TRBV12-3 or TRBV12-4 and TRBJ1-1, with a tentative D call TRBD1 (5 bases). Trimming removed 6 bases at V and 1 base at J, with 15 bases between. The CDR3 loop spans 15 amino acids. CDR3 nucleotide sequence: TGTGCCAGCAGCGGCCGTCTTGGGGGGAACACTGAAGCTTTCTTT. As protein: CASSGRLGGNTEAFF.

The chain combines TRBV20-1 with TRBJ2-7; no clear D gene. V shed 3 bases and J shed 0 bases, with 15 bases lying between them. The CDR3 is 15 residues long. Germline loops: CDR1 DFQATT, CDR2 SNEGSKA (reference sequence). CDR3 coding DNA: TGCAGTGCTAGGTCCCCTGGTCCAGACTCCTACGAGCAGTACTTC. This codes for CSARSPGPDSYEQYF.

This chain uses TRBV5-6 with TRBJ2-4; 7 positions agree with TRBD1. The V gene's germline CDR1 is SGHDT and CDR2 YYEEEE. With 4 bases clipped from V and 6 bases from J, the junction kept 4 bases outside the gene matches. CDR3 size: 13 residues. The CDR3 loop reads CASSMGQPNIQYF. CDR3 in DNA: TGTGCCAGCAGCATGGGACAGCCAAACATTCAGTACTTC. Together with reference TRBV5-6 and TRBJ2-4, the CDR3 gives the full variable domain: DAGVTQSPTHLIKTRGQQVTLRCSPKSGHDTVSWYQQALGQGPQFIFQYYEEEERQRGNFPDRFSGHQFPNYSSELNVNALLLGDSALYLCASSMGQPNIQYFGAGTRLSVL.

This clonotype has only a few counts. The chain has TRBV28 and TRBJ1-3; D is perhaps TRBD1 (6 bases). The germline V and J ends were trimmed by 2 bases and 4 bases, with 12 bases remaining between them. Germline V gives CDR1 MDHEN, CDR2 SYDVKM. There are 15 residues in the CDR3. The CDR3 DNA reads TGTGCCAGCAGTTTAAACAGGGTCCTCGGAAACACCATATATTTT. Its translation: CASSLNRVLGNTIYF.

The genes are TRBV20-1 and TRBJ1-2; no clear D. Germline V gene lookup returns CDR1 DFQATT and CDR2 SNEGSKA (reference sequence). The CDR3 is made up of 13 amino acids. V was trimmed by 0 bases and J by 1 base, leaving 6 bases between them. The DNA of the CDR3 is TGCAGTGCTAGAGAGAGCCTTAACTATGGCTACACCTTC. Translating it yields CSARESLNYGYTF.

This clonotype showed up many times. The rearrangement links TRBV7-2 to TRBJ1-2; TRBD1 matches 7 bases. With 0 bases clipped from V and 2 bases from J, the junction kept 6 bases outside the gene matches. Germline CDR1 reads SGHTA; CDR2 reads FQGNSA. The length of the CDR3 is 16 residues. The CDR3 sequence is CASSLALTGLNYGYTF. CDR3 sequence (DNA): TGTGCCAGCAGCTTAGCGTTGACAGGGTTGAACTATGGCTACACCTTC. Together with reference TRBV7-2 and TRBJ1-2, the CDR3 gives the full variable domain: GAGVSQSPSNKVTEKGKDVELRCDPISGHTALYWYRQSLGQGLEFLIYFQGNSAPDKSGLPSDRFSAERTGGSVSTLTIQRTQQEDSAVYLCASSLALTGLNYGYTFGSGTRLTVV.

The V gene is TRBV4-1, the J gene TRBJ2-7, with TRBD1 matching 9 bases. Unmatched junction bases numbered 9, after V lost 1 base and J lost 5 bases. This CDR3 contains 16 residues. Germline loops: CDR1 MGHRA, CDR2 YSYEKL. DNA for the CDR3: TGCGCCAGCAGCCAAGCCATGGCGGGACAGGGTAACGAGCAGTACTTC. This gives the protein CASSQAMAGQGNEQYF.

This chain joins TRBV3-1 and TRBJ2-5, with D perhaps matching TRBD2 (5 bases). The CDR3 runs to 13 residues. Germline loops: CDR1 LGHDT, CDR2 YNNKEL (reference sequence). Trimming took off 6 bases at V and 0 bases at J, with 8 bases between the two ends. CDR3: CASSPGNQETQYF. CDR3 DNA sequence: TGTGCCAGCAGTCCGGGAAACCAAGAGACCCAGTACTTC.

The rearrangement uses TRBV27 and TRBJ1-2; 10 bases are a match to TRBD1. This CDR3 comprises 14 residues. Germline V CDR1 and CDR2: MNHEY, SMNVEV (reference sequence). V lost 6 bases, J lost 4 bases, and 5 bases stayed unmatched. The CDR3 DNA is TGTGCCAGCAGAATCGGGACAGGGGTCTATGGCTACACCTTC. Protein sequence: CASRIGTGVYGYTF.

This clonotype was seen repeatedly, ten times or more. CDR3: CASSSRAGGPYNEQFF. CDR3 in DNA: TGTGCCAGCAGCTCTAGAGCGGGGGGTCCCTACAATGAGCAGTTCTTC. This chain connects TRBV11-3 to TRBJ2-1, with 9 positions matching TRBD2. Germline CDR1 is SGHNT and CDR2 is YENEEA. CDR3 size: 16 residues. The V segment lost 4 bases and the J segment 2 bases; nucleotides outside the gene matches: 6. The whole variable domain, filled in from reference TRBV11-3 and TRBJ2-1, reads EAGVVQSPRYKIIEKKQPVAFWCNPISGHNTLYWYLQNLGQGPELLIRYENEEAVDDSQLPKDRFSAERLKGVDSTLKIQPAELGDSAVYLCASSSRAGGPYNEQFFGPGTRLTVL.

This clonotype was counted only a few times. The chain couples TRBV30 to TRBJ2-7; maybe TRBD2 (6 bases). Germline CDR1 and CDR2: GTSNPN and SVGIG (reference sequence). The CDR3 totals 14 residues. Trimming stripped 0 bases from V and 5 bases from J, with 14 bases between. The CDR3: CAWSVNRRAHEQYF. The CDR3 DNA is TGTGCCTGGAGTGTCAATAGGAGGGCCCACGAGCAGTACTTC.

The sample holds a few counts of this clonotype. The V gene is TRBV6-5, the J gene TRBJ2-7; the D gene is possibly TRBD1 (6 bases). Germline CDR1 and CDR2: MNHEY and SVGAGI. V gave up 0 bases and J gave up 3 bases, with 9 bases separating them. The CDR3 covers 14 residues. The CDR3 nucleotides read TGTGCCAGCAGTTACTCGGCAGGGGACTACGAGCAGTACTTC. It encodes CASSYSAGDYEQYF.

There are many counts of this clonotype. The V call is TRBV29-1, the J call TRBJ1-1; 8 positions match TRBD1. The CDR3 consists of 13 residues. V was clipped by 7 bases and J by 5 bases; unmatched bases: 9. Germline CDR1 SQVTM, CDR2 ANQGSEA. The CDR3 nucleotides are TGCAGCGCCGGGACAGGCGCTCGTACTGAAGCTTTCTTT. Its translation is CSAGTGARTEAFF.

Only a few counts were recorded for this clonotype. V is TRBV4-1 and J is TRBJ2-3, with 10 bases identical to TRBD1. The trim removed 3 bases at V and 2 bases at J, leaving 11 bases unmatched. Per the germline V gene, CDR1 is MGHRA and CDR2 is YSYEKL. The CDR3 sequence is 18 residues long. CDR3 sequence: CASSHYIPGQGNTDTQYF. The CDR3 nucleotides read TGCGCCAGCAGCCATTACATTCCGGGACAGGGGAACACAGATACGCAGTATTTT.

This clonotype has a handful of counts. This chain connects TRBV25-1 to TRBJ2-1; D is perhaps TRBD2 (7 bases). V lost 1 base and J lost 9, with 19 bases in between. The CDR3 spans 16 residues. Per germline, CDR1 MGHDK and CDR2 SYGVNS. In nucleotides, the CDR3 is TGTGCCAGCAGTGAATCCGGAGGGAGGGGGGGATTTGAGCAGTTCTTC. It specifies CASSESGGRGGFEQFF.

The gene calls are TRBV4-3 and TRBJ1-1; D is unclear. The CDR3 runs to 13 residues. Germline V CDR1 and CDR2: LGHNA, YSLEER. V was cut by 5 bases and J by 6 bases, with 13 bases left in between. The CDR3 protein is CASSSLSQAEAFF. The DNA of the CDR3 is TGCGCCAGCAGCTCCCTGTCCCAGGCTGAAGCTTTCTTT.

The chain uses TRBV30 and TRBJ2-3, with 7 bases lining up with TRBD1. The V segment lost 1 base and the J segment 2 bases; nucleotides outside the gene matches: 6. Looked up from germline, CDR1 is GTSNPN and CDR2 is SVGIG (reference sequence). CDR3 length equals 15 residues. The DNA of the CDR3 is TGTGCCTGGAGTGACCTAGGGACAGACACAGATACGCAGTATTTT. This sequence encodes CAWSDLGTDTDTQYF.

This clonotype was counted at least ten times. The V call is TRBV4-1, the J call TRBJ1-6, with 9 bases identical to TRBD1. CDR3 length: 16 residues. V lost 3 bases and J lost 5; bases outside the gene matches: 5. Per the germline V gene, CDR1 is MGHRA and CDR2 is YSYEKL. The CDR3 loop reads CASSHDGQGNNSPLHF. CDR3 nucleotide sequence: TGCGCCAGCAGCCATGACGGACAGGGGAATAATTCACCCCTCCACTTT.

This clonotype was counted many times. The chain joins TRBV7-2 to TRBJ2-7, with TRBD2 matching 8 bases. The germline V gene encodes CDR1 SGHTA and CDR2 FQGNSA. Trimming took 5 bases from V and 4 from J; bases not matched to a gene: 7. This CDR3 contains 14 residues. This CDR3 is CASSPAGVGYEQYF. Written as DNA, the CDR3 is TGTGCCAGCAGCCCAGCGGGGGTAGGGTACGAGCAGTACTTC.

The DNA for the CDR3 is TGTGCCAGCAGCGCCGGGGGTCCCTACGAGCAGTACTTC. Translation: CASSAGGPYEQYF. V gene TRBV9 combines with J gene TRBJ2-7, with D possibly being TRBD2 (6 bases). The V end was cut by 3 bases, the J end by 2 bases, with 9 bases between. CDR1 SGDLS and CDR2 YYNGEE come from the germline V gene. This CDR3 is 13 amino acids long.

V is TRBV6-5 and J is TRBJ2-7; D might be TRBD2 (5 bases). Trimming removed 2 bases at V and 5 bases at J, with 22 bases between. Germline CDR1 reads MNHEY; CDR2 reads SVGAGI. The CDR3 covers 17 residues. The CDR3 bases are TGTGCCAGCAGTTACGTGGGCGGACTGCCGTCCCCCGACGAGCAGTACTTC. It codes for CASSYVGGLPSPDEQYF.